The 3 T cell receptor beta chains given below trace back to one sample, sequenced in a study of shared clonotypes between healthy human individuals. TCRdb's table, derived via immunoSEQ multiplex PCR, lists solely in-frame clones and lacks some. The sample includes under 1,100,000 clones, about 75% of them seen just once. The sequencing sample was made of memory CD4+ T cells sorted from blood. Noted subset: CD45RA-negative fraction. The source of these receptors is a man younger than 35 in good health.

This chain connects TRBV5-1 to TRBJ1-1; weak D call: TRBD1 (5 bases). CDR1 is SGHRS and CDR2 is YFSETQ in the germline V gene. V dropped 4 bases and J dropped 4 bases, with 14 bases sitting between them. The CDR3 is 14 amino acids. This chain's CDR3 is CASSPRVSATEAFF. CDR3 nucleotides: TGCGCCAGCAGCCCCAGGGTGTCGGCCACTGAAGCTTTCTTT.

The chain is built from TRBV28 and TRBJ1-5, with D unclear. Trimming left V 3 bases short and J 6 bases short, with 6 bases between. The length of the CDR3 is 12 residues. CDR1 MDHEN and CDR2 SYDVKM come from the germline V gene. The CDR3 loop is CASSFVSQPQHF. The CDR3 DNA follows: TGTGCCAGCAGTTTTGTCTCTCAGCCCCAGCATTTT.

The genes are TRBV28 and TRBJ2-7; D possibly corresponds to TRBD1 (6 bases). Trimming removed 3 bases at V and 4 bases at J, with 13 bases between. This CDR3 region has 14 residues. Germline V gene data show CDR1 as MDHEN and CDR2 as SYDVKM. CDR3 nucleotides: TGTGCCAGCAGTTTGACCGGGACAAAATACGAGCAGTACTTC. The encoded protein is CASSLTGTKYEQYF.